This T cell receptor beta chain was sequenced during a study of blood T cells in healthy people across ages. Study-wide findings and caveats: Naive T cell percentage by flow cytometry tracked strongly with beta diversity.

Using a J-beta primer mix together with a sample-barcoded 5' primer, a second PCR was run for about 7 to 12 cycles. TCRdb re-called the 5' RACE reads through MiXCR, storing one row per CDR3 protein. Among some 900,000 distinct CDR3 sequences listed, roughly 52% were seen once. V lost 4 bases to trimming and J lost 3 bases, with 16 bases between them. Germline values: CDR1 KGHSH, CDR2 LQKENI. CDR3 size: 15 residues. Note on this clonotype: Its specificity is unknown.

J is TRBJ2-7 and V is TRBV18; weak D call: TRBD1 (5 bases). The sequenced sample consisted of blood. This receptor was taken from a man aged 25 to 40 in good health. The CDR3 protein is CASSQNTRQSYEQYF. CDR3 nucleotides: TGTGCCAGCTCACAAAACACGAGACAGAGCTACGAGCAGTACTTC.